The 9 T cell receptor beta chains reported below all come from one sample, sequenced in a study of cytomegalovirus exposure and HLA in healthy donors. 13 Jbeta primers and 60 Vbeta primers were used for the PCR. TCRdb keeps only in-frame clones here, not all; method: immunoSEQ multiplex PCR. The sample yields some 250,000 clones, roughly 82% seen once. Sequencing input: PBMCs. These receptor sequences come from a woman in her 40s in good health and CMV-seropositive.

CDR3: CASSLVSGVMDTQYF. As DNA, the CDR3 is TGTGCCAGCAGCTTAGTTAGCGGGGTCATGGATACGCAGTATTTT. This chain joins TRBV7-2 and TRBJ2-3; TRBD2 matches at 8 bases. There are 15 residues in the CDR3. Losses at the gene ends were 1 base for V and 6 bases for J; bases not matched to a gene: 6. Germline V gene data show CDR1 as SGHTA and CDR2 as FQGNSA.

This chain connects TRBV5-1 to TRBJ1-2, with D tentatively TRBD1 (5 bases). There are 15 residues in the CDR3. Germline lookup yields CDR1 SGHRS and CDR2 YFSETQ. V was clipped by 0 bases and J by 1 base, with 10 bases between them. The CDR3 sequence is CASSLAPGLNYGYTF. The CDR3 coding sequence is TGCGCCAGCAGCTTGGCGCCAGGGCTTAACTATGGCTACACCTTC.

The chain combines TRBV28 with TRBJ2-5; D might be TRBD2 (6 bases). CDR3 length: 12 residues. Trimming stripped 7 bases from V and 3 bases from J, with 9 bases between. Per the germline V gene, CDR1 is MDHEN and CDR2 is SYDVKM. As DNA, the CDR3 is TGTGCCAGCACCGCGGGGAAAGAGACCCAGTACTTC. It translates to CASTAGKETQYF.

The V and J genes are TRBV5-6 and TRBJ2-3; D gene unclear. Trimming cost V 1 base and J 1 base, with 10 bases left between them. CDR1 and CDR2 from the germline V gene are SGHDT and YYEEEE. This CDR3 has 15 amino acids. CDR3 region: CASSLIPRGTDTQYF. The DNA of the CDR3 is TGTGCCAGCAGCTTGATCCCGAGAGGCACAGATACGCAGTATTTT.

This chain uses TRBV5-4 with TRBJ2-1; TRBD2 aligns across 7 bases. With V trimmed by 4 bases and J by 3 bases, 10 bases remained unmatched. Germline lookup yields CDR1 SGHNT and CDR2 YYREEE (reference sequence). The CDR3 has 16 residues. The CDR3 region has the DNA TGTGCCAGCAGCCCGGGAGGTGGGCTGTACTACAATGAGCAGTTCTTC. Its protein product is CASSPGGGLYYNEQFF.

J is TRBJ1-1 and V is TRBV7-6; D might be TRBD1 (6 bases). V lost 0 bases and J 5 bases, leaving 13 bases between the germline ends. Germline CDR1 SGHVS, CDR2 FNYEAQ. The CDR3 has 15 residues. In DNA form, the CDR3 reads TGTGCCAGCAGCTTAGCAGGCAGGGGTTGGACTGAAGCTTTCTTT. It codes for CASSLAGRGWTEAFF.

The V gene is TRBV29-1, the J gene TRBJ1-1; tentative D call: TRBD1 (6 bases). The CDR3 spans 16 residues. Germline V gives CDR1 SQVTM, CDR2 ANQGSEA. V lost 7 bases and J lost 0, with 21 bases in between. The CDR3 loop reads CSGAHRAGGLNTEAFF. CDR3 bases: TGCAGCGGTGCCCACAGGGCCGGTGGGCTGAACACTGAAGCTTTCTTT.

The rearrangement joins TRBV7-2 to TRBJ2-1, with TRBD2 matching over 11 bases. There are 16 residues in the CDR3. Trimming at V came to 5 bases and at J to 6 bases, leaving 9 bases not matched to a gene. Germline lookup yields CDR1 SGHTA and CDR2 FQGNSA. CDR3 sequence: CASSQPSGLAGNEQFF. The DNA for the CDR3 is TGTGCCAGCAGCCAACCATCCGGACTAGCGGGCAATGAGCAGTTCTTC.

The chain joins TRBV5-1 to TRBJ2-7; the D gene is possibly TRBD2 (6 bases). The CDR3 loop spans 14 amino acids. The V end lost 0 bases, the J end lost 1 base, and 8 bases lay between the germline ends. Germline CDR1 reads SGHRS; CDR2 reads YFSETQ. The CDR3 bases are TGCGCCAGCAGCTTGGGCGCGGGGTCCTACGAGCAGTACTTC. Its translation: CASSLGAGSYEQYF.